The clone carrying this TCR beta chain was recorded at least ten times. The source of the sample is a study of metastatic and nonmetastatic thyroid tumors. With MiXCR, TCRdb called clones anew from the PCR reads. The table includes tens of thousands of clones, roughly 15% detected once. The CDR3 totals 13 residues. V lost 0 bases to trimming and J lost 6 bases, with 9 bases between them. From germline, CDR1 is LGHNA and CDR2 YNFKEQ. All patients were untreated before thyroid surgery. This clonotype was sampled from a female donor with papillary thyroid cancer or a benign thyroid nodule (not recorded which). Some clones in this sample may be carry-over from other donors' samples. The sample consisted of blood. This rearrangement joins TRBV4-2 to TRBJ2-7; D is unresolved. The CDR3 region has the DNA TGTGCCAGCAGCCAAGAGGGAAGTGGCGAGCAGTACTTC. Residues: CASSQEGSGEQYF.